What follows describes a single TCR beta chain. The method was immunoSEQ multiplex PCR; TCRdb's version includes in-frame clones alone and lacks a portion of them. The sample contains 350,000 to 500,000 clones, approximately 90% of which appear only once. This sample was included in a study of Ad26.COV2.S vaccination and SARS-CoV-2 variants. The V and J ends lost 7 bases and 0 bases respectively, with 3 bases between them. There are 12 residues in the CDR3. Germline V lookup: CDR1 MDHEN, CDR2 SYDVKM. Treatment given: about 20 received Ad26.COV2.S at low or high dose, single or two shots; roughly five received placebo; per-sample allocation not given. The investigators took samples on day 63 after the first vaccine or placebo injection.

This clonotype was sampled from a person between 18 and 65 years old who received the Ad26.COV2.S COVID-19 vaccine or a placebo. The V and J genes are TRBV28 and TRBJ1-4; D ambiguous. The sequenced sample was peripheral blood, obtained in a trial of Ad26.COV2.S vaccine versus placebo. The CDR3 sequence is CASIATNEKLFF. In nucleotides, the CDR3 is TGTGCCAGCATAGCAACTAATGAAAAACTGTTTTTT.